The 15 T cell receptor beta chains presented below share a single source sample, sequenced in a study of blood T cell repertoires in COVID-19. Some clones are missing from TCRdb's copy, which holds only in-frame ones; the method was immunoSEQ multiplex PCR. The profile shows about 240,000 clones, about 83% of them singletons. The sequenced sample consisted of peripheral blood. Receptor source: a human donor in a cohort sampled during active COVID-19.

The V call is TRBV10-3, the J call TRBJ1-2; 9 nucleotides agree with TRBD1. Per the germline V gene, CDR1 is ENHRY and CDR2 is SYGVKD. V lost 8 bases to trimming and J lost 6 bases; unmatched junction nucleotides: 7. The CDR3 is made up of 13 amino acids. The CDR3 DNA sequence: TGTGCCATCGCCTTGGACAGGGGCGATGGCTACACCTTC. This encodes CAIALDRGDGYTF.

CDR3 nucleotide sequence: TGTGCCAGCAGCTCCCAGGGACTTCCTACCCATCGGAATGAGCAGTTCTTC. Protein product: CASSSQGLPTHRNEQFF. This chain links TRBV7-2 with TRBJ2-1, with D perhaps TRBD2 (6 bases). CDR3 size: 17 residues. CDR1 and CDR2 from the germline V gene are SGHTA and FQGNSA. V was cut by 4 bases and J by 7 bases, with 23 bases left in between. The variable domain in full, completed from reference TRBV7-2 and TRBJ2-1, reads GAGVSQSPSNKVTEKGKDVELRCDPISGHTALYWYRQSLGQGLEFLIYFQGNSAPDKSGLPSDRFSAERTGGSVSTLTIQRTQQEDSAVYLCASSSQGLPTHRNEQFFGPGTRLTVL.

The chain links TRBV5-6 to TRBJ1-2; a possible D gene is TRBD1 (5 bases). From germline, CDR1 is SGHDT and CDR2 YYEEEE. The CDR3 is made up of 13 amino acids. Trimming left V 3 bases short and J 0 bases short, with 6 bases between. CDR3 loop: CASSSTANYGYTF. In DNA, the CDR3 is TGTGCCAGCAGCTCGACAGCTAACTATGGCTACACCTTC.

This clone has only a few counts. This sequence joins TRBV11-2 and TRBJ1-2; D possibly corresponds to TRBD1 (6 bases). The CDR3 runs 14 residues. The V gene's germline CDR1 is SGHAT and CDR2 FQNNGV. Trimming left V 4 bases short and J 8 bases short, with 17 bases between. The CDR3 loop reads CASSYIQGTYGYTF. In DNA form, the CDR3 reads TGTGCCAGCAGCTATATACAGGGTACCTACGGCTACACCTTC.

The CDR3 DNA reads as TGCAGTGCTAGTTCCAGCGGGGGGGCCTACGAGCAGTACTTC. It specifies CSASSSGGAYEQYF. The V call is TRBV20-1, the J call TRBJ2-7, with TRBD2 identical over 10 bases. Germline-derived CDR1 and CDR2 are DFQATT and SNEGSKA (reference sequence). The CDR3 extends over 14 amino acids. V was pared by 3 bases and J by 2 bases, with 4 bases of the junction left unmatched.

The chain couples TRBV6-5 to TRBJ2-7; TRBD2 matches 9 bases. CDR3 size: 15 residues. CDR1 MNHEY and CDR2 SVGAGI come from the germline V gene. V shed 4 bases, J shed 5 bases, and the junction held 9 bases outside the gene matches. The CDR3, as DNA: TGTGCCAGCAGTTTTGGGAGCGGGGGGAACAACGAGCAGTACTTC. Protein product: CASSFGSGGNNEQYF.

This chain joins TRBV30 and TRBJ1-1; 7 bases are shared with TRBD1. CDR1 GTSNPN and CDR2 SVGIG come from the germline V gene (reference sequence). The CDR3 sequence is 13 residues long. The V gene end was trimmed by 7 bases and the J gene end by 1 base; junction bases not matched to a gene: 6. The chain's CDR3 is CASPGQTNTEAFF. CDR3 bases: TGTGCCTCACCGGGACAGACGAACACTGAAGCTTTCTTT. Variable domain in full (rest from reference TRBV30 and TRBJ1-1): SQTIHQWPATLVQPVGSPLSLECTVEGTSNPNLYWYRQAAGRGLQLLFYSVGIGQISSEVPQNLSASRPQDRQFILSSKKLLLSDSGFYLCASPGQTNTEAFFGQGTRLTVV.

In its sample, this clone was seen a few times. The chain combines TRBV7-9 with TRBJ1-3; D possibly corresponds to TRBD1 (5 bases). Germline-derived CDR1 and CDR2 are SEHNR and FQNEAQ (reference sequence). V dropped 5 bases and J dropped 4 bases, with 12 bases sitting between them. This CDR3 is 14 amino acids long. This chain's CDR3 is CASSLQGPGNTIYF. CDR3 bases: TGTGCCAGCAGCCTCCAGGGTCCCGGAAACACCATATATTTT.

The genes are TRBV10-3 and TRBJ2-4; a possible D gene is TRBD2 (6 bases). Germline CDR1 reads ENHRY; CDR2 reads SYGVKD. Trimming took off 6 bases at V and 9 bases at J, with 15 bases between the two ends. This CDR3 contains 13 residues. CDR3 sequence (DNA): TGTGCCATCAGCTCCCCGGGTAGCGGCATTCAGTACTTC. This gives the protein CAISSPGSGIQYF.

There are a few counts of this clone. The chain combines TRBV4-2 with TRBJ2-7, with unresolved D. From germline, CDR1 is LGHNA and CDR2 YNFKEQ. V lost 1 base and J lost 4, with 2 bases in between. The CDR3 totals 11 residues. This CDR3 reads CASSQAYEQYF. The DNA of the CDR3 is TGTGCCAGCAGCCAAGCTTACGAGCAGTACTTC.

The chain is built from TRBV21-1 and TRBJ2-2; whether TRBD2, the table's D call, matches the DNA was not checked. TRBV21-1 is shown as a pseudogene. This CDR3 spans 15 amino acids. CDR3 nucleotide sequence: TGTGCCAGCAGTCTAGCGGGGGGCCAGGGCGGGGAGCTGTTTTTT. It is translated as CASSLAGGQGGELFF.

A few counts support this clone. The chain couples TRBV5-1 to TRBJ2-3, with 11 nucleotides matching TRBD2. Germline CDR1 SGHRS, CDR2 YFSETQ. J lost 12 bases, V lost 5 bases, and 8 bases had no gene match. The CDR3 is 13 amino acids. The CDR3 protein is CASSLAGGQGQYF. The CDR3 bases are TGCGCCAGCAGTCTAGCGGGGGGCCAAGGTCAGTATTTT.

In this sample, this clone turned up a few times. The rearrangement joins TRBV28 to TRBJ2-7, with TRBD1 matching over 7 bases. CDR1 is MDHEN and CDR2 is SYDVKM in the germline V gene. There are 16 residues in the CDR3. The junction had 15 bases not matched to a gene; V was cut back by 7 bases and J by 3 bases. In DNA form, the CDR3 reads TGTGCCAGCATCCCGGGGCCGGGACAGACGAACTACGAGCAGTACTTC. Protein: CASIPGPGQTNYEQYF.

This rearrangement joins TRBV5-5 to TRBJ1-1; D ambiguous. Trimming took 2 bases from V and 0 from J, leaving 8 bases between them. CDR1 and CDR2 (germline): SGHKS, YYEKEE (reference sequence). CDR3 length: 14 amino acids. CDR3 in amino acids: CASSFQNMNTEAFF. The CDR3 nucleotides are TGTGCCAGCAGCTTCCAGAACATGAACACTGAAGCTTTCTTT.

The chain combines TRBV9 with TRBJ2-7; 7 bases agree with TRBD1. V lost 0 bases and J lost 2; bases outside the gene matches: 5. This CDR3 contains 15 residues. The germline V gene has CDR1 SGDLS and CDR2 YYNGEE. DNA of the CDR3: TGTGCCAGCAGCGTAGCCTCGACAGGGCCCTACGAGCAGTACTTC. It yields the protein CASSVASTGPYEQYF. The variable domain in full, completed from reference TRBV9 and TRBJ2-7, reads DSGVTQTPKHLITATGQRVTLRCSPRSGDLSVYWYQQSLDQGLQFLIQYYNGEERAKGNILERFSAQQFPDLHSELNLSSLELGDSALYFCASSVASTGPYEQYFGPGTRLTVT.